These 9 T cell receptor beta chains originate from one sample sequenced in a study of blood T cells in healthy people across ages. Using a J-beta primer mix together with a sample-barcoded 5' primer, a second PCR was run for 7 to 11 cycles. Using its own MiXCR run on the 5' RACE reads, TCRdb lists one record per CDR3 protein. This sample carries 700,000 to 1,000,000 distinct CDR3 sequences, under 45% of them seen once, and the ten largest clones take nearly 20%. The sample was blood. The receptors here all came from a man in his fifties or sixties in good health.

The rearrangement uses TRBV27 and TRBJ1-1, with 7 nucleotides matching TRBD1. The V gene's germline CDR1 is MNHEY and CDR2 SMNVEV (reference sequence). After removal of 5 bases from V and 5 bases from J, the junction contained 8 bases not matched to a gene. CDR3 length: 14 residues. CDR3 bases: TGTGCCAGCAGTCGAGGGGTACAGGGGACTGAAGCTTTCTTT. Amino acids: CASSRGVQGTEAFF.

As DNA, the CDR3 is TGCAGCGTTCGAAGGACAGGGGTGGGCACTGAAGCTTTCTTT. The encoded protein is CSVRRTGVGTEAFF. The chain joins TRBV29-1 to TRBJ1-1, with TRBD1 identical over 9 bases. The junction had 8 bases not matched to a gene; V was cut back by 5 bases and J by 4 bases. CDR3 length equals 14 residues. CDR1 and CDR2 from the germline V gene are SQVTM and ANQGSEA.

The chain carries TRBV5-1 and TRBJ2-4, with D maybe TRBD2 (5 bases). The DNA matches TRBJ2-7 better at its end, which makes the J call doubtful. The CDR3 consists of 15 residues. Per germline, CDR1 SGHRS and CDR2 YFSETQ. Here the CDR3 DNA reads TGCGCCAGCAGCTTGGCGGAGGCGGTGATGGGCGAGCAGTACTTC. Encoded protein: CASSLAEAVMGEQYF.

This clonotype was observed a few times. The chain carries TRBV7-2 and TRBJ2-7; maybe TRBD2 (6 bases). V shed 0 bases and J shed 2 bases, with 11 bases lying between them. This CDR3 spans 15 amino acids. CDR1 and CDR2 from the germline V gene are SGHTA and FQGNSA. The CDR3 DNA follows: TGTGCCAGCAGCTTAGCACGGGGGTTCGCCTACGAGCAGTACTTC. This translates into CASSLARGFAYEQYF.

This chain joins TRBV4-1 and TRBJ1-1; 7 bases align to TRBD1. This CDR3 has 13 residues. In germline, CDR1 is MGHRA, CDR2 YSYEKL. With 3 bases clipped from V and 8 bases from J, the junction kept 6 bases outside the gene matches. CDR3 sequence: CASSQYRGAEAFF. The CDR3 region has the DNA TGCGCCAGCAGCCAGTACAGGGGAGCGGAAGCTTTCTTT.

Details on this clonotype: The germline gene is not matched at one end of the junction; a read error may be the cause. The V gene is TRBV6-2 or TRBV6-3, the J gene TRBJ2-7, with D unclear. This CDR3 is 12 amino acids long. Germline V gene lookup returns CDR1 MNHEY and CDR2 SVGEGT. Here the CDR3 reads CASSPGGYGQYF. CDR3 bases: TGTGCCAGCAGTCCCGGTGGGTACGGGCAGTACTTC.

J is TRBJ2-7 and V is TRBV5-1; D gene ambiguous. Germline CDR1 reads SGHRS; CDR2 reads YFSETQ. This CDR3 is built from 12 residues. With 6 bases removed from V and 5 bases from J, the gap between germline ends came to 12 bases. The CDR3 region is CASNGGLDEQYF. DNA of the CDR3: TGCGCCAGCAACGGTGGGCTGGACGAGCAGTACTTC.

CDR3 sequence reads: CASSLVLSGNRQETQYF. The CDR3 DNA reads as TGTGCCAGCAGCTTAGTGTTAAGCGGTAACCGTCAAGAGACCCAGTACTTC. The J gene is TRBJ2-5, the V gene TRBV7-2; tentatively, D is TRBD2 (5 bases). The ends were cut back, 1 base at V and 2 bases at J, with 17 bases in the middle. Germline V lookup: CDR1 SGHTA, CDR2 FQGNSA. This CDR3 has 17 residues.

This clonotype was observed a handful of times. The chain recombines TRBV29-1 with TRBJ2-5, with 15 nucleotides matching TRBD2. With V trimmed by 4 bases and J by 7 bases, 4 bases remained unmatched. Looked up from germline, CDR1 is SQVTM and CDR2 is ANQGSEA. The CDR3 spans 14 residues. CDR3 amino acids: CSVAGGLAGGTQYF. CDR3 DNA: TGCAGCGTTGCGGGGGGACTAGCGGGGGGGACCCAGTACTTC.